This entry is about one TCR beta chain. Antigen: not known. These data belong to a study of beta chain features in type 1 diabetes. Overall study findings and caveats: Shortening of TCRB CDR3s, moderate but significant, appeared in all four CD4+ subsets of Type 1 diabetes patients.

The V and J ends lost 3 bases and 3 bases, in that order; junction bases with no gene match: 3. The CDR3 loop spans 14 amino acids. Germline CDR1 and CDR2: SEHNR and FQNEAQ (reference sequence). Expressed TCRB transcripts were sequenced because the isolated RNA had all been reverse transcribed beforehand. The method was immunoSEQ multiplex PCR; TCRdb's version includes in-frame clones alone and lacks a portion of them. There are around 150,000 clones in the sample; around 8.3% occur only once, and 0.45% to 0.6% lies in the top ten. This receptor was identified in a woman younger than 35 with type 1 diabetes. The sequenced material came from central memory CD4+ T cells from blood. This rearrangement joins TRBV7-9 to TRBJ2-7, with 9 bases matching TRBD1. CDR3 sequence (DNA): TGTGCCAGCAGCTTGGTGGACAGGGGCTACGAGCAGTACTTC. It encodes CASSLVDRGYEQYF. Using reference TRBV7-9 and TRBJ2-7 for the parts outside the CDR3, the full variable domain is DTGVSQNPRHKITKRGQNVTFRCDPISEHNRLYWYRQTLGQGPEFLTYFQNEAQLEKSRLLSDRFSAERPKGSFSTLEIQRTEQGDSAMYLCASSLVDRGYEQYFGPGTRLTVT.